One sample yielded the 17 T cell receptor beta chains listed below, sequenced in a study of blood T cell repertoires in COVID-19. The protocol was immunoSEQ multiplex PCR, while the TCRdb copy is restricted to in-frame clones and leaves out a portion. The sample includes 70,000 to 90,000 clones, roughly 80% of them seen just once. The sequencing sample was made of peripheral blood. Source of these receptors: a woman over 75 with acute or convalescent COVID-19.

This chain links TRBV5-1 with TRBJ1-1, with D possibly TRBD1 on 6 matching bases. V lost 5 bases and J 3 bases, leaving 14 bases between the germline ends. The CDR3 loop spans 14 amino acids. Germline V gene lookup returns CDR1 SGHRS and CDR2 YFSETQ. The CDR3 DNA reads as TGCGCCAGCAGTTTACCGGGACAACACACTGAAGCTTTCTTT. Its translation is CASSLPGQHTEAFF. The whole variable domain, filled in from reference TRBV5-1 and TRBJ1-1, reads KAGVTQTPRYLIKTRGQQVTLSCSPISGHRSVSWYQQTPGQGLQFLFEYFSETQRNKGNFPGRFSGRQFSNSRSEMNVSTLELGDSALYLCASSLPGQHTEAFFGQGTRLTVV.

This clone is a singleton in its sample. In nucleotides, the CDR3 is TGTGCCAGCAGCGTAGATGTAGGCGGCACCTACGAGCAGTACTTC. This translates into CASSVDVGGTYEQYF. The V gene is TRBV9, the J gene TRBJ2-7; D is unclear. This CDR3 region has 15 residues. Germline CDR1 is SGDLS and CDR2 is YYNGEE. The V and J ends lost 0 bases and 2 bases respectively, with 12 bases between them.

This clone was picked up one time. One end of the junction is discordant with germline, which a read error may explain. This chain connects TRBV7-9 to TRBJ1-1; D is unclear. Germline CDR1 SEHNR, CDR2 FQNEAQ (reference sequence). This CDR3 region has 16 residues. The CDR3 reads CANSSRVGGVNTEAFF. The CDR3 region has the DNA TGTGCCAACAGCTCTAGGGTCGGAGGTGTGAACACTGAAGCTTTCTTT.

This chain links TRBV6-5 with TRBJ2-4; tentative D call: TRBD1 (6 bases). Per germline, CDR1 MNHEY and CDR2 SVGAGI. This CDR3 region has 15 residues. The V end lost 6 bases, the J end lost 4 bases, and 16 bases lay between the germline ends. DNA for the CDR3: TGTGCCAGCAGATCCTTTGGGACACCTAAAAACATTCAGTACTTC. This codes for CASRSFGTPKNIQYF.

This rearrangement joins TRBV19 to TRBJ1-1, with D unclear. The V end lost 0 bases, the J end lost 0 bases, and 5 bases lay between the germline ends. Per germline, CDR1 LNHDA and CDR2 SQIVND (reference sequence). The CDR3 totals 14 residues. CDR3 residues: CASSIDRMNTEAFF. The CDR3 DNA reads TGTGCCAGTAGTATAGACAGGATGAACACTGAAGCTTTCTTT.

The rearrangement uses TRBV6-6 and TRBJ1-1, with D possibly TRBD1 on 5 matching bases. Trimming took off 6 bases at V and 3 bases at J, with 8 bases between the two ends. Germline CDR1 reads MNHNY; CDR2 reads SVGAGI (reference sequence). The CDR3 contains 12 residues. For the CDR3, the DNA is TGTGCCAGCAGGCTACAGGACACTGAAGCTTTCTTT. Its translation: CASRLQDTEAFF.

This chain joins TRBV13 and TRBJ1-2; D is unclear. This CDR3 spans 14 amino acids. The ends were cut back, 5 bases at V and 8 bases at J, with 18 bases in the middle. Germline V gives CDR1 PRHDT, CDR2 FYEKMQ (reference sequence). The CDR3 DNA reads TGTGCCAGCAGCCTCGACGGTGGTAGCAACGGCTACACCTTC. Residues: CASSLDGGSNGYTF.

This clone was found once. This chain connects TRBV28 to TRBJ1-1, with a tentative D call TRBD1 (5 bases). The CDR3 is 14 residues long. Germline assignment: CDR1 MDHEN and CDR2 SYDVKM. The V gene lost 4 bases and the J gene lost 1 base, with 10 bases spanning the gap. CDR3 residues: CASSSLTGNTEAFF. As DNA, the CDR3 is TGTGCCAGCAGTTCCCTTACAGGGAACACTGAAGCTTTCTTT.

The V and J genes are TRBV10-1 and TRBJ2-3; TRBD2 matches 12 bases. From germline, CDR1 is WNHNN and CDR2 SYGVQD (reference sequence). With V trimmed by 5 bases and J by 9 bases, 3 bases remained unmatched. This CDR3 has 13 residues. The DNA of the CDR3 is TGCGCCAGCAGTCCGACTAGCGGGGGAACGCAGTATTTT. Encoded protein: CASSPTSGGTQYF.

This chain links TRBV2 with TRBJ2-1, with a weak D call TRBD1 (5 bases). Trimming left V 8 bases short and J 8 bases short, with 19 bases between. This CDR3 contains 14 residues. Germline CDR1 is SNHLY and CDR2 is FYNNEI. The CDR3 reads CASSLGALKDEQFF. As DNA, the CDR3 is TGTGCCAGCTCCCTAGGGGCTCTAAAGGATGAGCAGTTCTTC.

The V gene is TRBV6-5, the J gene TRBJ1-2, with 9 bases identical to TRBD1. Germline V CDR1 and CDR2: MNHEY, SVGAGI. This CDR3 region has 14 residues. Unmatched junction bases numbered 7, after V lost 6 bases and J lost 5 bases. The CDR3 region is CASRKQGAWYGYTF. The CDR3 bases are TGTGCCAGCAGGAAACAGGGGGCTTGGTATGGCTACACCTTC.

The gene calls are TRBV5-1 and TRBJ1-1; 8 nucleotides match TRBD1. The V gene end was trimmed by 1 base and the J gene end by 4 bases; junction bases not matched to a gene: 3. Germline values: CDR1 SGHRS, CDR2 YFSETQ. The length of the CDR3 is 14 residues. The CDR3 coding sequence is TGCGCCAGCAGCTTGCAGGGGGCGCGCACTGAAGCTTTCTTT. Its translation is CASSLQGARTEAFF.

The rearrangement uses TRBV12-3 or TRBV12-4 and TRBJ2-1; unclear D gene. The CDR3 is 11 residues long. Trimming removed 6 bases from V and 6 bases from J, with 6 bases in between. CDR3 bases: TGTGCCAGCAGCCCTCTCAATGAGCAGTTCTTC. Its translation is CASSPLNEQFF.

The CDR3 sequence is CASSSTGFQETQYF. The CDR3 bases are TGTGCCAGCAGCTCAACAGGTTTTCAAGAGACCCAGTACTTC. The V gene is TRBV7-2, the J gene TRBJ2-5, with TRBD1 as a possible D gene (5 bases). V gave up 4 bases and J gave up 2 bases, with 11 bases separating them. The CDR3 consists of 14 residues. Germline CDR1 SGHTA, CDR2 FQGNSA.

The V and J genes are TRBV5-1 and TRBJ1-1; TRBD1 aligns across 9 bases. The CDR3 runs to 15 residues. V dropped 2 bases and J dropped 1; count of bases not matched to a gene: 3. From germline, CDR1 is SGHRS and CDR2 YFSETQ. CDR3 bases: TGCGCCAGCAGCTTACAACAGGGGGCGAACACTGAAGCTTTCTTT. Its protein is CASSLQQGANTEAFF.

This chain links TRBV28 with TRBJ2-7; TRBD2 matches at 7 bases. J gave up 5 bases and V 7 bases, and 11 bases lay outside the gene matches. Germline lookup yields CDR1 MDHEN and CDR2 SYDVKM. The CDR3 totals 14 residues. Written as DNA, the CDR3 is TGTGCCAGCACAATCTTCGGGGGGTCCGACGAGCAGTACTTC. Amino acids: CASTIFGGSDEQYF.

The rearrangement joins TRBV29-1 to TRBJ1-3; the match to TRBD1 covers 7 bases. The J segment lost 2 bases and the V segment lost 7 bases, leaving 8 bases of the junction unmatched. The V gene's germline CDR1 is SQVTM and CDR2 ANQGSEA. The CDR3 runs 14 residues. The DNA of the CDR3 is TGCAGCGCCAGAGGCGACAGGGCTGGAAACACCATATATTTT. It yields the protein CSARGDRAGNTIYF.